This entry lists 5 T cell receptor beta chains sequenced from one sample in a study of blood T cell repertoires in COVID-19. The table came from immunoSEQ multiplex PCR; TCRdb's copy has only in-frame clones and leaves some out. The sample contains about 100,000 clones, about nine tenths of which appear only once. The source material was peripheral blood. The receptor source for this set is a man in his 60s with acute or convalescent COVID-19.

This chain joins TRBV2 and TRBJ1-4; 9 nucleotides agree with TRBD1. The CDR3 totals 16 residues. With 6 bases clipped from V and 3 bases from J, the junction kept 8 bases outside the gene matches. Germline V gene data show CDR1 as SNHLY and CDR2 as FYNNEI. The DNA of the CDR3 is TGTGCCAGCAGGTACAGGGGGCGAGGGCCTAATGAAAAACTGTTTTTT. This codes for CASRYRGRGPNEKLFF.

The sample holds one count of this clone. V usage is TRBV9 and J usage is TRBJ2-3; D uncertain. Looked up from germline, CDR1 is SGDLS and CDR2 is YYNGEE. Between the trimmed V and J ends, which lost 2 bases and 0 bases, there was a span of 10 bases. There are 15 residues in the CDR3. The CDR3 sequence is CASSVRVASTDTQYF. The CDR3 nucleotides read TGTGCCAGCAGCGTCCGAGTAGCTAGCACAGATACGCAGTATTTT.

This chain links TRBV3-1 (or the pseudogene TRBV3-2) with TRBJ2-3; D is unresolved. V was pared by 1 base and J by 4 bases, with 9 bases between. CDR1 is LGHDT and CDR2 is YNNKEL in the germline V gene (reference sequence). The CDR3 spans 14 residues. The CDR3 reads CASSQGARPDTQYF. The CDR3 DNA follows: TGTGCCAGCAGCCAAGGAGCCCGCCCAGATACGCAGTATTTT.

This chain connects TRBV6-5 to TRBJ2-1; 8 bases agree with TRBD2. In germline, CDR1 is MNHEY, CDR2 SVGAGI. Trimming cost V 5 bases and J 6 bases; bases outside gene matches: 6. The CDR3 loop spans 14 amino acids. In DNA form, the CDR3 reads TGTGCCAGCAGTATAACGGGAGGGGTCAATGAGCAGTTCTTC. Protein product: CASSITGGVNEQFF.

The gene calls are TRBV30 and TRBJ2-2, with TRBD1 matching 10 bases. The CDR3 contains 18 residues. V lost 2 bases and J lost 4; bases outside the gene matches: 13. CDR1 GTSNPN and CDR2 SVGIG come from the germline V gene (reference sequence). CDR3 bases: TGTGCCTGGAGTAAGAAGACAGGGGGCGTATCGGGCACCGGGGAGCTGTTTTTT. Amino acid sequence: CAWSKKTGGVSGTGELFF. Using reference TRBV30 and TRBJ2-2 for the parts outside the CDR3, the full variable domain is SQTIHQWPATLVQPVGSPLSLECTVEGTSNPNLYWYRQAAGRGLQLLFYSVGIGQISSEVPQNLSASRPQDRQFILSSKKLLLSDSGFYLCAWSKKTGGVSGTGELFFGEGSRLTVL.